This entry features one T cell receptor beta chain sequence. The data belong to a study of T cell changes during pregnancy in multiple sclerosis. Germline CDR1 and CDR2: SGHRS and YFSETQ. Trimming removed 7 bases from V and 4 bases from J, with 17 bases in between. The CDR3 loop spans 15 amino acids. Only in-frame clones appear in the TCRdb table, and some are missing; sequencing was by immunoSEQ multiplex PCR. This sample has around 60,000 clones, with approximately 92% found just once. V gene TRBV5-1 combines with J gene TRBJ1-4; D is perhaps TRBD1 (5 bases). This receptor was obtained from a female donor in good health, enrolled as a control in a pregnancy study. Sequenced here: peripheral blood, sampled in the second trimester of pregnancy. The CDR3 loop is CASSTWRDVNEKLFF. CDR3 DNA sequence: TGCGCCAGCTCGACGTGGCGGGACGTTAATGAAAAACTGTTTTTT.